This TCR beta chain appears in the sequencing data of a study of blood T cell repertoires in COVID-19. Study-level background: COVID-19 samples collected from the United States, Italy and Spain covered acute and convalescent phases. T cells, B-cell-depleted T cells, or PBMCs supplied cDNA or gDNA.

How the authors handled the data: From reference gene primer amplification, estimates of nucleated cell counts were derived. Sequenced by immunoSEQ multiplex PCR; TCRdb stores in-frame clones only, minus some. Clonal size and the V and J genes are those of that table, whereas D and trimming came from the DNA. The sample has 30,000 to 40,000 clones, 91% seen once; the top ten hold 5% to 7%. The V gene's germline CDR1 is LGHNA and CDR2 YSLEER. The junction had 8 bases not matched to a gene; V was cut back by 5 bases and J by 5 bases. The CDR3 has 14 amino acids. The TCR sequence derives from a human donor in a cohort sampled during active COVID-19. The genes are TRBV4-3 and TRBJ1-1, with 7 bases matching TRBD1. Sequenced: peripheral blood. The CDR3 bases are TGCGCCAGCAGCACACAGGGGCGAGGGACTGAAGCTTTCTTT. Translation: CASSTQGRGTEAFF.